The 22 T cell receptor beta chains in this list originate from one sample, sequenced in a study of T-cell reconstitution after alpha-beta-depleted transplantation in children. Unique molecular identifiers featured in how the TCRbeta library was prepared. MiXCR was run by TCRdb on the PCR reads, yielding one entry per CDR3 protein. The sample records approximately 590,000 distinct CDR3 sequences, roughly a tenth being singletons. The material was PBMCs from the stem cell graft donor, obtained from the stem cell graft. The receptors stem from a human donor who donated a stem cell graft to a child with acute myeloid leukemia.

This clonotype was observed a few times. The V gene is TRBV20-1, the J gene TRBJ1-6; D uncertain. V was pared by 3 bases and J by 0 bases, with 6 bases between. The CDR3 spans 14 residues. Germline CDR1 and CDR2: DFQATT and SNEGSKA (reference sequence). CDR3 sequence reads: CSARRDSYNSPLHF. The CDR3 DNA follows: TGCAGTGCTAGGCGGGACTCCTATAATTCACCCCTCCACTTT.

This clonotype appeared a few times. The genes are TRBV15 and TRBJ2-5; D is ambiguous. Trimming left V 0 bases short and J 4 bases short, with 12 bases between. Germline values: CDR1 LNHNV, CDR2 YYDKDF (reference sequence). This CDR3 has 15 residues. CDR3 nucleotide sequence: TGTGCCACCAGCAGAGAGGCTAGAAGTGGAGAGACCCAGTACTTC. This codes for CATSREARSGETQYF.

In its sample, this clonotype was seen a few times. V is TRBV7-9 and J is TRBJ2-3; no clear D gene. CDR3 length equals 14 residues. V was pared by 2 bases and J by 2 bases, with 8 bases between. In germline, CDR1 is SEHNR, CDR2 FQNEAQ (reference sequence). CDR3 residues: CASSLTWDTDTQYF. DNA of the CDR3: TGTGCCAGCAGCTTAACTTGGGACACAGATACGCAGTATTTT. Supplemented by reference TRBV7-9 and TRBJ2-3, the full variable domain reads DTGVSQNPRHKITKRGQNVTFRCDPISEHNRLYWYRQTLGQGPEFLTYFQNEAQLEKSRLLSDRFSAERPKGSFSTLEIQRTEQGDSAMYLCASSLTWDTDTQYFGPGTRLTVL.

This clonotype was detected only a few times. The chain couples TRBV20-1 to TRBJ1-1; 7 positions agree with TRBD1. The germline V gene encodes CDR1 DFQATT and CDR2 SNEGSKA (reference sequence). This CDR3 region has 14 residues. The DNA for the CDR3 is TGCAGACCTATTACAGGACAGGCGAACACTGAAGCTTTCTTT. Residues: CRPITGQANTEAFF.

At least ten counts were recorded for this clonotype. This sequence joins TRBV19 and TRBJ2-1; either TRBD1 or TRBD2 may fit D (5 bases each). The CDR3 loop spans 16 amino acids. The germline V and J ends were trimmed by 8 bases and 0 bases, with 17 bases remaining between them. Germline V gene data show CDR1 as LNHDA and CDR2 as SQIVND (reference sequence). This chain's CDR3 is CASSWGTTFSYNEQFF. The CDR3, as DNA: TGTGCCAGTTCCTGGGGGACCACTTTCTCCTACAATGAGCAGTTCTTC.

As for this clonotype: A read error is possible here, since a much larger clone lies one base away. This chain links TRBV7-2 with TRBJ2-7, with 7 nucleotides matching TRBD2. The CDR3 is made up of 15 amino acids. V lost 7 bases and J lost 6; bases outside the gene matches: 15. Germline V gene lookup returns CDR1 SGHTA and CDR2 FQGNSA. In nucleotides, the CDR3 is TGTGCCAGCAACTGGGGAGGGAGGTCTGGGGGCGAGCAGTACTTC. Residues: CASNWGGRSGGEQYF.

The CDR3, as DNA: TGCAGCTTGGTTGATAGGGGACGAGAGACCCAGTACTTC. Amino acids: CSLVDRGRETQYF. This chain joins TRBV20-1 and TRBJ2-5, with D perhaps assigned TRBD1 or TRBD2 (5 bases each). This CDR3 has 13 residues. CDR1 and CDR2 from the germline V gene are DFQATT and SNEGSKA (reference sequence).

The CDR3 DNA is TGTGCCAGCACCCGGGACTGGTACAATGAGCAGTTCTTC. Residues: CASTRDWYNEQFF. The V gene is TRBV6-6, the J gene TRBJ2-1; weak D call: TRBD2 (6 bases). The CDR3 is 13 residues long. V lost 7 bases and J 4 bases, leaving 11 bases between the germline ends. Germline assignment: CDR1 MNHNY and CDR2 SVGAGI (reference sequence).

The gene calls are TRBV7-9 and TRBJ2-1; maybe TRBD1 (6 bases). CDR3 size: 15 residues. V was pared by 4 bases and J by 2 bases, with 12 bases between. Germline lookup yields CDR1 SEHNR and CDR2 FQNEAQ (reference sequence). CDR3 nucleotides: TGTGCCAGCAGCTCCTGGACAGAGACCTACAATGAGCAGTTCTTC. It yields the protein CASSSWTETYNEQFF.

This clonotype was seen many times. The V gene is TRBV9, the J gene TRBJ2-1, with D perhaps given as TRBD1 or TRBD2 (5 bases each). CDR3 length: 14 amino acids. Germline V gives CDR1 SGDLS, CDR2 YYNGEE. Trimming shortened V by 3 bases and J by 3 bases, and 10 bases separated the two germline ends. CDR3 loop: CASSAGPGYNEQFF. Here the CDR3 DNA reads TGTGCCAGCAGCGCGGGACCGGGCTACAATGAGCAGTTCTTC. Drawing the rest from reference TRBV9 and TRBJ2-1, the complete variable domain is DSGVTQTPKHLITATGQRVTLRCSPRSGDLSVYWYQQSLDQGLQFLIQYYNGEERAKGNILERFSAQQFPDLHSELNLSSLELGDSALYFCASSAGPGYNEQFFGPGTRLTVL.

This clonotype was detected ten times or more. The chain recombines TRBV18 with TRBJ2-7; 9 nucleotides line up with TRBD1. With V trimmed by 4 bases and J by 0 bases, 4 bases remained unmatched. This CDR3 has 15 amino acids. CDR1 is KGHSH, CDR2 LQKENI, per germline. CDR3 coding DNA: TGTGCCAGCTCACTTGGGACAGGGAGCTCCTACGAGCAGTACTTC. Translated, it gives CASSLGTGSSYEQYF. Full variable domain (rest looked up from reference TRBV18 and TRBJ2-7): NAGVMQNPRHLVRRRGQEARLRCSPMKGHSHVYWYRQLPEEGLKFMVYLQKENIIDESGMPKERFSAEFPKEGPSILRIQQVVRGDSAAYFCASSLGTGSSYEQYFGPGTRLTVT.

The V and J genes are TRBV19 and TRBJ2-1; D may correspond to TRBD1 or TRBD2 (6 bases each). Germline V gene lookup returns CDR1 LNHDA and CDR2 SQIVND (reference sequence). The CDR3 has 14 amino acids. Trimming took 8 bases from V and 6 from J, leaving 17 bases between them. The CDR3 region has the DNA TGTGCCAGTCGGAGGGGGTGGACGAGCAATGAGCAGTTCTTC. Its translation: CASRRGWTSNEQFF.

This clonotype occurred many times. V usage is TRBV6-1 and J usage is TRBJ2-3, with TRBD2 matching over 10 bases. CDR1 is MNHNS, CDR2 SASEGT, per germline. J was trimmed by 2 bases and V by 6 bases; bases with no gene match: 5. The CDR3 has 15 residues. The CDR3 reads CASRAGTSVTDTQYF. CDR3 in DNA: TGTGCCAGCAGGGCCGGGACTAGCGTCACAGATACGCAGTATTTT.

This clonotype showed up many times. The chain combines TRBV29-1 with TRBJ1-2; tentative D call: TRBD1 (6 bases). The CDR3 consists of 14 residues. V shed 6 bases and J shed 4 bases, with 18 bases lying between them. The V gene's germline CDR1 is SQVTM and CDR2 ANQGSEA. CDR3 sequence reads: CSVETGIWSYGYTF. Here the CDR3 DNA reads TGCAGCGTAGAAACAGGGATTTGGTCCTATGGCTACACCTTC.

This clonotype was seen a handful of times. The rearrangement links TRBV20-1 to TRBJ1-1; tentatively, D is TRBD1 (5 bases). The V gene's germline CDR1 is DFQATT and CDR2 SNEGSKA (reference sequence). The CDR3 is 12 amino acids. V dropped 3 bases and J dropped 4 bases, with 9 bases sitting between them. The CDR3 bases are TGCAGTGCTAGGGGGGATGGCACTGAAGCTTTCTTT. Protein sequence: CSARGDGTEAFF.

This clonotype was counted at least ten times. V usage is TRBV20-1 and J usage is TRBJ2-7; 11 bases align to TRBD2. Per the germline V gene, CDR1 is DFQATT and CDR2 is SNEGSKA (reference sequence). After removal of 3 bases from V and 3 bases from J, the junction contained 4 bases not matched to a gene. The CDR3 totals 14 residues. The CDR3 loop reads CSASTGTSGYEQYF. The CDR3 DNA sequence: TGCAGTGCTAGTACCGGGACTAGCGGCTACGAGCAGTACTTC.

The V call is TRBV28, the J call TRBJ2-1; maybe TRBD1 (5 bases). This CDR3 has 15 residues. The ends were cut back, 4 bases at V and 2 bases at J, with 12 bases in the middle. In germline, CDR1 is MDHEN, CDR2 SYDVKM. As DNA, the CDR3 is TGTGCCAGCAGTTCGACGACAGTAACCTACAATGAGCAGTTCTTC. It codes for CASSSTTVTYNEQFF.

This clonotype was observed at least ten times. V is TRBV7-2 and J is TRBJ2-2, with unresolved D. The CDR3 sequence is 14 residues long. V shed 7 bases and J shed 5 bases, with 14 bases lying between them. The germline gives CDR1 SGHTA, CDR2 FQGNSA. The CDR3 DNA reads as TGTGCCAGCACCATTAGAGAGCGTACCGGGGAGCTGTTTTTT. Translation gives CASTIRERTGELFF.

This clonotype has only a few counts. The V and J genes are TRBV12-3 or TRBV12-4 and TRBJ1-2; no definite D call. The V end lost 2 bases, the J end lost 4 bases, and 11 bases lay between the germline ends. The CDR3 extends over 14 amino acids. This CDR3 reads CASSLSGSAYGYTF. The CDR3 DNA reads TGTGCCAGCAGTTTAAGTGGATCGGCCTATGGCTACACCTTC.

The chain carries TRBV29-1 and TRBJ1-5; D not certain. Trimming shortened V by 7 bases and J by 13 bases, and 17 bases separated the two germline ends. From germline, CDR1 is SQVTM and CDR2 ANQGSEA. This CDR3 spans 11 amino acids. CDR3 coding DNA: TGCAGCGCCCGATCAAACAAGGCTCAGCATTTT. Its protein is CSARSNKAQHF.

This clonotype occurred many times. The rearrangement uses TRBV6-2 or TRBV6-3 and TRBJ1-5, with 10 nucleotides matching TRBD1. Per germline, CDR1 MNHEY and CDR2 SVGEGT. V was clipped by 4 bases and J by 15 bases; unmatched bases: 15. The length of the CDR3 is 15 residues. The CDR3 coding sequence is TGTGCCAGCAGTTGGAGTGAGACGGGACAGGGGACCTGGCATTTT. Translated, it gives CASSWSETGQGTWHF.

The chain couples TRBV19 to TRBJ2-3, with a possible D match to TRBD1 (5 bases). CDR1 and CDR2 from the germline V gene are LNHDA and SQIVND (reference sequence). This CDR3 has 14 amino acids. The ends were cut back, 5 bases at V and 2 bases at J, with 11 bases in the middle. This CDR3 reads CASSLTAPTDTQYF. The DNA of the CDR3 is TGTGCCAGTAGTTTGACAGCACCCACAGATACGCAGTATTTT.